This T cell receptor (beta chain) was obtained from a study of blood T cells in healthy people across ages (dated by TCRdb to between 2014 and 2017). A note on the overall study: In model experiments, template switching captured about one uniquely barcoded TCR beta cDNA molecule for every two T cells. To track age-related changes in TCR beta repertoire diversity, the study relied on deep sequencing normalized with unique cDNA molecular identifiers. Donors were grouped into four age groups: young (average 16 years), middle-aged (39), aged (roughly 62) and long-lived (approximately 78). Donors of different ages were randomly distributed across sequencing lanes to avoid experimental bias. For two donors (one aged 18 to 29 and one aged 80 or older), the study analyzed two additional independent replicas of 1 million unique cDNA reads from the same blood draw. Points the paper makes about the study in general: Estimates of total diversity from one million sequenced T cells were regarded as lower bounds and underestimates. Compared with the aged group, the long-lived group had more naive CD4+ T cells, fewer expanded clones and increased TCR diversity, suggesting age selection. The CMV infection status of donors was not known, potentially confounding age-related changes in expanded clonotypes. A strong correlation was found between observed TCR beta diversity and the percentage of naive T cells measured by flow cytometry. Observed TCR beta diversity per million T cells fell roughly linearly with age, and a significant reduction was already apparent by age roughly 40. Because profiling used bulk unsorted PBMCs, naive and antigen-experienced compartments could not be compared conclusively.

The germline V gene (reference sequence) sets CDR1 to DFQATT and CDR2 to SNEGSKA. The CDR3 spans 16 residues, from the cysteine through the phenylalanine. The DNA shown is the 48-base CDR3, in frame from base 1. The V end loses 1 base and the J end loses 1 base, and a stretch of 14 bases separates them. The donors were roughly 40 Caucasian individuals from Russia, aged roughly 6 to 100 years, who were systemically healthy. Ten milliliters of peripheral blood were drawn from each donor into EDTA-treated Vacutainer tubes. Ficoll-Paque density-gradient centrifugation was used to isolate PBMCs, with at least 6 million per sample. Trizol reagent was used to extract total RNA from the PBMCs, yielding at least 5.5 micrograms per sample. For every donor, flow cytometry on a PBMC aliquot measured the percentage of naive CD45RAhigh/CD27high T cells. About this clonotype: Its antigen is currently not known. The input lacks base qualities; no much larger clone sits a single base away.

Library preparation employed 5' RACE. Data came from an Illumina HiSeq 2500. The second PCR ran for roughly 6 to 11 cycles and used a J-beta primer mix along with a sample-barcoded 5' primer. A unique molecular identifier was introduced onto each TCR beta cDNA molecule by a template-switch 5' adaptor carrying 12 random nucleotides. Each sample yielded at least 2.5 million CDR3-containing paired-end reads. All of the RNA was converted into first-strand cDNA using the Mint cDNA synthesis kit, with a TRBC-specific oligonucleotide serving as the primer. After uracil-DNA glycosylase treatment, a first 18-cycle PCR used universal primers M1SS and BC2_uni_R on all cDNA. For the original study's pipeline: For normalization, 1 million high-quality reads, each with a distinct molecular identifier, were randomly selected from each sample. Reads sharing molecular identifiers were discarded rather than binned into consensus sequences. MiTCR, set to a Q25 quality threshold and the strictest error-elimination algorithm, was used for CDR3 identification, clonotype clustering and error correction. A nonparametric unseen species model with Euler transformation was used to estimate lower-bound total TCR beta diversity. TCRdb ran its own pipeline on the public reads, namely fastp trimming at Q25 and MiXCR clone calling, and kept in-frame beta chains. Each entry merges the rows of one CDR3 protein and shows their most common DNA and genes. The authors' filters were not applied to this entry. The sample table records hundreds of thousands of distinct CDR3 sequences; roughly 44% of these occur just once. The ten largest clones take up about a fifth of the sample.

The chain uses TRBV20-1 and TRBJ2-1; the D element could tentatively be TRBD1 or TRBD2, as 5 bases agree for each. The sequenced material came from blood. The sequence was collected from a man in his sixties in good health. The CDR3 protein sequence reads: CSARGLGVDSYNEQFF. The nucleotide sequence is TGCAGTGCTAGAGGTTTGGGGGTAGATTCCTACAATGAGCAGTTCTTC.